This TCR beta chain was profiled in a study of cytomegalovirus exposure and HLA in healthy donors. General study findings and limits: In a later analysis, CMV-associated beta chains were mostly HLA-associated, it appeared. Rare sequences made up most TCRs, while some public TCRs were found in many donors.

The PCR ran on 60 Vbeta and 13 Jbeta primers. Data came from immunoSEQ multiplex PCR; TCRdb stores just in-frame clones and leaves some out. Of 90,000 to 140,000 clones in the sample, around 70% were seen once. Trimming cost V 6 bases and J 3 bases, with 11 bases left between them. CDR1 is LGHNT, CDR2 FRNRAP, per germline. The CDR3 sequence is 13 residues long. Regarding this clone: Its target is unknown.

The specimen sequenced was PBMCs. The origin of this receptor is a man aged 35 to 55 in good health and CMV-seronegative. The gene calls are TRBV12-5 and TRBJ1-1; D is undetermined. The CDR3 here is CASGLGGYTEAFF. The CDR3 DNA sequence: TGTGCTAGTGGATTAGGAGGGTACACTGAAGCTTTCTTT.